Listed below are T cell receptor beta chains from one sample, sequenced in a study of vaccination and CD4 T cells after COVID-19. TCRdb independently ran MiXCR on the PCR reads; one entry per CDR3 protein. This table has fewer than 12,000 distinct CDR3 sequences, 43% appearing once. Their antigens are not known. Sequencing was carried out using CD4+ T cells from blood, cultured in vitro. These receptors all come from a human donor who had recovered from COVID-19. Each CDR3 is given with its conserved first and last residue. The D gene is left open where the match is weak. Clone size is stated in some rows and not others, as once, few, many or a class when expanded.

abundance,v_gene,j_gene,d_gene,CDR3nt,CDR3aa
-,TRBV11-2,TRBJ2-7,TRBD1,TGTGCCAGCAGCTCTCGGACAGGGGGCAACGAGCAGTACTTC,CASSSRTGGNEQYF
-,TRBV19,TRBJ1-5,-,TGTGCCAGTAGTACAGGGTTACAGGCTCAGCCCCAGCATTTT,CASSTGLQAQPQHF
-,TRBV6-4,TRBJ2-1,-,TGTGCCAGCAAAGAGGGACAAATATCCGGTAACTACAATGAGCAGTTCTTC,CASKEGQISGNYNEQFF
-,TRBV27,TRBJ1-2,-,TGTGCCAGCAGTTTATTCTCAGCGACTCCCGCTGATGGCTACACCTTC,CASSLFSATPADGYTF
-,TRBV12-5,TRBJ1-6,TRBD1,TGTGCTAGTGGTTCACGGACAGGGACAAGAATACGTTCACCCCTCCACTTT,CASGSRTGTRIRSPLHF
-,TRBV12-3/TRBV12-4,TRBJ2-3,-,TGTGCCAGCTCGTGGTTTGGCACAGATACGCAGTATTTT,CASSWFGTDTQYF
-,TRBV11-2,TRBJ1-6,-,TGTGCCAGCAGCTTAGGGCAGGGCTATAATTCACCCCTCCACTTT,CASSLGQGYNSPLHF
-,TRBV30,TRBJ1-2,-,TGTGCCTGGAGTGTACCAAGAGGGAATGGCTACACCTTC,CAWSVPRGNGYTF
-,TRBV6-1,TRBJ2-1,TRBD2,TGTGCCAGCAGTGATTGGGGGGGGCAGTTCTTC,CASSDWGGQFF
-,TRBV9,TRBJ2-7,-,TGTGCCAGCAGTGCCCGACCCACAGAAAGAACCGAGCAGTACTTC,CASSARPTERTEQYF
-,TRBV9,TRBJ1-5,-,TGTGCCAGCAGCGGGGGGAACAATCAGCCCCAGCATTTT,CASSGGNNQPQHF
-,TRBV6-1,TRBJ1-3,-,TGTGCCAGCACTGTACAGGTCTCTGGAAACACCATATATTTT,CASTVQVSGNTIYF
-,TRBV19,TRBJ1-2,-,TGTGCCAGTAGTCGGGGGTTTAACTATGGCTACACCTTC,CASSRGFNYGYTF
-,TRBV5-6,TRBJ1-2,TRBD1,TGTGCCAGCAGCTTGTGGGGGACGACAGGGACGGTGAGAGGCTACACCTTC,CASSLWGTTGTVRGYTF
-,TRBV2,TRBJ1-4,-,TGTGCCAGCAGTGAAAAGGCCAGGAGGGCAGAAAAACTGTTTTTT,CASSEKARRAEKLFF
-,TRBV4-1,TRBJ2-5,TRBD2,TGCGCCAGCAGCCAAGCTTTGGGGGGGGGGGACCAAGAGACCCAGTACTTC,CASSQALGGGDQETQYF
-,TRBV6-2/TRBV6-3,TRBJ2-5,-,TGTGCCAGTTCGGACAGTCTAAAGACCCAGTACTTC,CASSDSLKTQYF
-,TRBV30,TRBJ1-1,-,TGTGCCTGGAGTGTCGGTCTACGGTCCACTGAAGCTTTCTTT,CAWSVGLRSTEAFF
few,TRBV6-1,TRBJ2-2,TRBD1,TGTGCCAGCAGCTCGGACAGGCTAAGGTCCGGGGAGCTGTTTTTT,CASSSDRLRSGELFF
-,TRBV7-6,TRBJ1-1,-,TGTGCCAGCAGCCCCCCGGGGGGGGGGAACACTGAAGCTTTCTTT,CASSPPGGGNTEAFF
-,TRBV20-1,TRBJ2-5,-,TGCAGTGCTAGAGGTGGATCGGATTTGGGGACCCAGTACTTC,CSARGGSDLGTQYF
-,TRBV12-3/TRBV12-4,TRBJ2-1,-,TGTGCCAGCAGTTACCTCGACCCTGCCTACAATGAGCAGTTCTTC,CASSYLDPAYNEQFF
-,TRBV7-9,TRBJ2-3,-,TGTGCCAGCAGCTTCCCGGGGAGTAGCACAGATACGCAGTATTTT,CASSFPGSSTDTQYF
-,TRBV30,TRBJ2-5,-,TGTGCCTGGAAGGTTGGGGGCGCAAAAGGGACCCAGTACTTC,CAWKVGGAKGTQYF
few,TRBV6-1,TRBJ1-3,-,TGTGCCAGCAGAACGGGAGTATCCGGAAACACCATATATTTT,CASRTGVSGNTIYF
-,TRBV25-1,TRBJ1-2,TRBD1,TGTGCCAGCAGTCCACAGGGACAGGGGCGCACCTATGGCTACACCTTC,CASSPQGQGRTYGYTF
few,TRBV15,TRBJ1-5,-,TGTGCCACCAGCAGAGATCTGGGTTCGGCTGGCAATCAGCCCCAGCATTTT,CATSRDLGSAGNQPQHF
few,TRBV4-1,TRBJ1-2,-,TGCGCCAGCAGCCAAGAAGGGGACGGGCCCTATGGCTACACCTTC,CASSQEGDGPYGYTF
-,TRBV7-9,TRBJ2-5,TRBD2,TGTGCCAGCAGCTTAACGGCTAGCGGGGGGGAGACCCAGTACTTC,CASSLTASGGETQYF
few,TRBV5-1,TRBJ1-6,-,TGCGCCAGCAGCTTGGGAGAAGGGAGCACTCTCCACTTT,CASSLGEGSTLHF
once,TRBV4-1,TRBJ2-5,-,TGCGCCAGCAGCCAAGCTCTATTGGAGACCCAGTACTTC,CASSQALLETQYF
few,TRBV10-3,TRBJ1-6,-,TGTGCCATCAGTGAGTCGATAACTCCAGGACGGAATAATTCACCCCTCCACTTT,CAISESITPGRNNSPLHF
-,TRBV6-1,TRBJ2-1,-,TGTGCCAGCAGGGAAACAGGGAGCTCCTACAATGAGCAGTTCTTC,CASRETGSSYNEQFF